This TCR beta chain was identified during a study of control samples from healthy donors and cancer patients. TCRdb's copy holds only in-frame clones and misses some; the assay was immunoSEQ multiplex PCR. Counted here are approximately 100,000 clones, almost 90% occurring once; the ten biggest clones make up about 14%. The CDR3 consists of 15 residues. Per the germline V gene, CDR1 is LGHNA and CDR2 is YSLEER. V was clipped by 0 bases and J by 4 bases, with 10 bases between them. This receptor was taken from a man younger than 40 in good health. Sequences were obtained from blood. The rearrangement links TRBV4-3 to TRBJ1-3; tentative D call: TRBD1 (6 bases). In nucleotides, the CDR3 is TGCGCCAGCAGCCAAGAACCAGGGACAGGAAACACCATATATTTT. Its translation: CASSQEPGTGNTIYF.